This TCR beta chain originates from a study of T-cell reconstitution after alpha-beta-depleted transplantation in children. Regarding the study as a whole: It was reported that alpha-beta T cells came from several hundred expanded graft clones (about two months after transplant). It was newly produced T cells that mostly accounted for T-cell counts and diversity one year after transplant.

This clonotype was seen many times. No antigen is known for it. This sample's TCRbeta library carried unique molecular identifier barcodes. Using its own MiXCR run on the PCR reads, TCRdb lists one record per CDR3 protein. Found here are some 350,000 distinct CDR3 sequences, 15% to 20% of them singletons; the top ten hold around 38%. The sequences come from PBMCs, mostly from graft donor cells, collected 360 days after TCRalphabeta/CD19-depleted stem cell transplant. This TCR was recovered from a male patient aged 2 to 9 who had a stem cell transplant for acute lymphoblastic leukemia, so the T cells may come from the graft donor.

In DNA, the CDR3 is TGTGCCAGCAGTTTAGAGGCCAGGGTCGGAAGAAGCATTCAGTACTTC. Protein: CASSLEARVGRSIQYF. This rearrangement joins TRBV12-3 or TRBV12-4 to TRBJ2-4; D is possibly TRBD1 (5 bases). The germline V and J ends were trimmed by 1 base and 9 bases, with 19 bases remaining between them. The CDR3 is 16 amino acids.